Here is one T cell receptor (beta chain) with its context. The antigen is not known. The germline V gene has CDR1 SGHTS and CDR2 YDEGEE. The CDR3 loop spans 15 amino acids. Unmatched junction bases numbered 6, after V lost 3 bases and J lost 3 bases. The data were obtained in a study of T-cell memory formation after mild COVID-19. The study, taken as a whole, reports: Some responding clones appeared in pre-infection memory, suggesting cross-reactive memory joined.

MiXCR, run by TCRdb on the 5' RACE reads, gives a single entry per CDR3 protein. The repertoire holds roughly 350,000 distinct CDR3 sequences, around 27% seen once, with about 13% in the top ten. V is TRBV5-8 and J is TRBJ1-5, with 7 bases identical to TRBD1. This receptor was identified in an adult woman who had mild COVID-19 (a few samples of this study predate the infection). Cell type and time point are not known. Sequencing was done on a sample of PBMCs or a T cell subset sorted from them (not recorded which). For the CDR3, the DNA is TGTGCCAGCAGCTCTAACAAGGGGGCCAATCAGCCCCAGCATTTT. Protein sequence: CASSSNKGANQPQHF.